The 19 T cell receptor beta chains listed next were all sequenced from one sample in a study of a mutant IDH1 vaccine in newly diagnosed glioma. Data came from immunoSEQ multiplex PCR; TCRdb stores just in-frame clones and leaves some out. Of tens of thousands of clones listed, approximately 81% are singletons. The time point was: week 35, safety follow-up. Vaccination used 300 ug of mutant IDH1 20-mer peptide per dose, with topical imiquimod. Their recognized antigens are unknown. The sequenced sample was PBMCs, obtained from a glioma patient whose treatment included an IDH1 peptide vaccine. The receptors derive from a man aged 25-40 years with glioma.

The chain has TRBV30 and TRBJ2-1; possible D gene TRBD1, 6 bases. Trimming left V 6 bases short and J 9 bases short, with 15 bases between. The length of the CDR3 is 12 residues. Germline V gene sequence: CDR1 GTSNPN, CDR2 SVGIG (reference sequence). CDR3 protein: CACPFQGIEQFF. CDR3 sequence (DNA): TGTGCCTGCCCATTCCAGGGGATTGAGCAGTTCTTC.

The V gene is TRBV7-6, the J gene TRBJ2-5, with 7 positions matching TRBD2. This CDR3 region has 18 residues. The J segment lost 3 bases and the V segment lost 1 base, leaving 14 bases of the junction unmatched. Germline lookup yields CDR1 SGHVS and CDR2 FNYEAQ. Here the CDR3 DNA reads TGTGCCAGCAGCTTAGATGGATATGGGCGGGGGACCGAAGAGACCCAGTACTTC. This gives the protein CASSLDGYGRGTEETQYF.

This chain joins TRBV27 and TRBJ2-3; D is undetermined. V was trimmed by 6 bases and J by 6 bases, leaving 13 bases between them. The length of the CDR3 is 13 residues. Germline V gives CDR1 MNHEY, CDR2 SMNVEV (reference sequence). The CDR3 reads CASSPVPADTQYF. The CDR3 region has the DNA TGTGCCAGCAGCCCCGTCCCGGCGGATACGCAGTATTTT.

V and J are TRBV29-1 and TRBJ1-2; no clear D gene. The germline V and J ends were trimmed by 2 bases and 5 bases, with 9 bases remaining between them. The CDR3 contains 12 residues. The germline gives CDR1 SQVTM, CDR2 ANQGSEA. DNA of the CDR3: TGCAGCGTTGAAACGATGATATATGGCTACACCTTC. As protein: CSVETMIYGYTF.

This clone was recorded once. The chain carries TRBV5-1 and TRBJ2-6, with D maybe TRBD1 (5 bases). This CDR3 spans 15 amino acids. V lost 4 bases and J lost 2, with 10 bases in between. The germline V gene encodes CDR1 SGHRS and CDR2 YFSETQ. For the CDR3, the DNA is TGCGCCAGCAGCCTAGGGGTACCTGGGGCCAACGTCCTGACTTTC. Translated: CASSLGVPGANVLTF.

This clone showed up just once. This rearrangement joins TRBV13 to TRBJ1-1; the D is unclear. Germline CDR1 reads PRHDT; CDR2 reads FYEKMQ (reference sequence). The CDR3 sequence is 16 residues long. V dropped 4 bases and J dropped 5 bases, with 20 bases sitting between them. The CDR3 reads CASSSRGRAGRTEAFF. DNA for the CDR3: TGTGCCAGCAGCTCTAGAGGGCGGGCAGGACGGACTGAAGCTTTCTTT.

This chain links TRBV30 with TRBJ1-1; D not certain. Germline V gives CDR1 GTSNPN, CDR2 SVGIG (reference sequence). Trimming removed 4 bases at V and 3 bases at J, with 12 bases between. This CDR3 comprises 13 residues. The CDR3 DNA reads TGTGCCTGGATCGGGCGAATTCACACTGAAGCTTTCTTT. Amino acid sequence: CAWIGRIHTEAFF.

This chain connects TRBV15 to TRBJ1-6; D perhaps matches TRBD1 (6 bases). Trimming took 3 bases from V and 0 from J, leaving 12 bases between them. There are 17 residues in the CDR3. Germline loops: CDR1 LNHNV, CDR2 YYDKDF (reference sequence). CDR3 sequence: CATSSDGQSSYNSPLHF. Here the CDR3 DNA reads TGTGCCACCAGCAGCGACGGACAGAGCTCCTATAATTCACCCCTCCACTTT.

The chain's CDR3 is CASSYSTGLAGELFF. CDR3 sequence (DNA): TGTGCCAGCAGTTACTCAACAGGGTTGGCCGGGGAGCTGTTTTTT. The V call is TRBV6-5, the J call TRBJ2-2; D is perhaps TRBD1 (6 bases). Germline V CDR1 and CDR2: MNHEY, SVGAGI. V lost 0 bases and J 6 bases, leaving 11 bases between the germline ends. The CDR3 sequence is 15 residues long.

V is TRBV7-9 and J is TRBJ2-2, with D hard to call. The germline V gene encodes CDR1 SEHNR and CDR2 FQNEAQ (reference sequence). Between the trimmed V and J ends, which lost 8 bases and 2 bases, there was a span of 15 bases. This CDR3 comprises 15 residues. The CDR3 DNA follows: TGTGCCAGCGGCCCGATGTCCGTCAACACCGGGGAGCTGTTTTTT. Translation gives CASGPMSVNTGELFF.

This clone was observed a few times. The gene calls are TRBV5-6 and TRBJ1-1; D is undetermined. Germline CDR1 SGHDT, CDR2 YYEEEE. The CDR3 has 16 residues. V lost 4 bases, J lost 0 bases, and 16 bases lay in between. CDR3 sequence (DNA): TGTGCCAGCAGCGTAGCACAATTCTACCTGAACACTGAAGCTTTCTTT. Translated: CASSVAQFYLNTEAFF.

The rearrangement uses TRBV6-6 and TRBJ1-5, with D unresolved. The length of the CDR3 is 15 residues. V was trimmed by 2 bases and J by 2 bases, leaving 10 bases between them. The germline V gene encodes CDR1 MNHNY and CDR2 SVGAGI (reference sequence). Here the CDR3 reads CASSYNSLGNQPQHF. CDR3 DNA: TGTGCCAGCAGTTACAACAGTTTGGGCAATCAGCCCCAGCATTTT.

J is TRBJ1-1 and V is TRBV7-2; the D is unclear. Trimming took off 1 base at V and 4 bases at J, with 13 bases between the two ends. Germline CDR1 and CDR2: SGHTA and FQGNSA. The CDR3 is 15 residues long. The CDR3 region is CASSLGSQVGTEAFF. In DNA form, the CDR3 reads TGTGCCAGCAGCTTAGGTAGCCAGGTGGGCACTGAAGCTTTCTTT.

V gene TRBV18 combines with J gene TRBJ2-6; perhaps TRBD1 as D (6 bases). The V gene's germline CDR1 is KGHSH and CDR2 LQKENI. There are 15 residues in the CDR3. Trimming removed 3 bases from V and 0 bases from J, with 6 bases in between. In DNA form, the CDR3 reads TGTGCCAGCTCACCGACAGGCTCTGGGGCCAACGTCCTGACTTTC. Protein: CASSPTGSGANVLTF.

This chain joins TRBV28 and TRBJ2-7; D remains unclear. This CDR3 is 12 amino acids long. V dropped 9 bases and J dropped 3 bases, with 12 bases sitting between them. Per germline, CDR1 MDHEN and CDR2 SYDVKM. The CDR3 region is CASRDGSYEQYF. CDR3 bases: TGTGCCAGTAGAGACGGTAGCTACGAGCAGTACTTC.

The chain is built from TRBV7-9 and TRBJ2-7; no reliable D call. This CDR3 has 12 residues. Per germline, CDR1 SEHNR and CDR2 FQNEAQ (reference sequence). Trimming left V 0 bases short and J 3 bases short, with 3 bases between. This CDR3 reads CASSLAVYEQYF. For the CDR3, the DNA is TGTGCCAGCAGCTTAGCCGTCTACGAGCAGTACTTC.

This chain uses TRBV4-1 with TRBJ2-7; no clear D gene. Trimming shortened V by 2 bases and J by 2 bases, and 13 bases separated the two germline ends. The CDR3 consists of 15 residues. Germline V gives CDR1 MGHRA, CDR2 YSYEKL. CDR3 nucleotide sequence: TGCGCCAGCAGCCAAAACACCGTTGAGACCTACGAGCAGTACTTC. This sequence encodes CASSQNTVETYEQYF.

Turning to this clone: Its ends do not fully match the called genes, so a read error is possible. This rearrangement joins TRBV6-1 to TRBJ1-3; possibly TRBD1 for D (6 bases). Germline CDR1 MNHNS, CDR2 SASEGT. This CDR3 contains 14 residues. CDR3 nucleotide sequence: TGTGCCAGCAGTGTACAGGGTGGTGGAGACACCATATATTTT. This sequence encodes CASSVQGGGDTIYF.

CDR3 sequence (DNA): TGTGCCAGCAGGGGGACAGGGGGGTCTGGAAACACCATATATTTT. Amino acid sequence: CASRGTGGSGNTIYF. V is TRBV6-5 and J is TRBJ1-3; 11 bases line up with TRBD1. The V and J ends lost 6 bases and 1 base, in that order; junction bases with no gene match: 2. The CDR3 is 15 residues long. Germline V gene sequence: CDR1 MNHEY, CDR2 SVGAGI.